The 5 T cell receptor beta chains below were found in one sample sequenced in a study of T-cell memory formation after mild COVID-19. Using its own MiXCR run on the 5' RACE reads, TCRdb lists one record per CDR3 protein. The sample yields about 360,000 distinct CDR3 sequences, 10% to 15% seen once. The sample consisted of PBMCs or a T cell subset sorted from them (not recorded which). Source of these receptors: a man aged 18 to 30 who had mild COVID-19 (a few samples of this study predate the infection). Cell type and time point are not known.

This CDR3 reads CASSYRALAGGLEQFF. CDR3 nucleotides: TGTGCCAGCAGCTATAGGGCCCTAGCGGGGGGGCTCGAGCAGTTCTTC. The V and J genes are TRBV7-6 and TRBJ2-1, with 12 bases fitting TRBD2. This CDR3 comprises 16 residues. Per the germline V gene, CDR1 is SGHVS and CDR2 is FNYEAQ. The V and J ends lost 4 bases and 10 bases, in that order; junction bases with no gene match: 11.

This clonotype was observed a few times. This chain's CDR3 is CSVGRAGRESWGNSPLHF. In nucleotides, the CDR3 is TGCAGCGTCGGTAGGGCCGGCAGGGAATCTTGGGGGAATTCACCCCTCCACTTT. The rearrangement links TRBV29-1 to TRBJ1-6; D perhaps matches TRBD1 (5 bases). CDR1 is SQVTM, CDR2 ANQGSEA, per germline. The CDR3 totals 18 residues. With 6 bases removed from V and 7 bases from J, the gap between germline ends came to 28 bases.

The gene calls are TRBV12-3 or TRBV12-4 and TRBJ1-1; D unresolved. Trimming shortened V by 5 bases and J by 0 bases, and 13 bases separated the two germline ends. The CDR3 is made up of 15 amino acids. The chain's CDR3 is CASSQLGPLNTEAFF. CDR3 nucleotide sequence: TGTGCCAGCAGTCAGCTCGGGCCGTTGAACACTGAAGCTTTCTTT.

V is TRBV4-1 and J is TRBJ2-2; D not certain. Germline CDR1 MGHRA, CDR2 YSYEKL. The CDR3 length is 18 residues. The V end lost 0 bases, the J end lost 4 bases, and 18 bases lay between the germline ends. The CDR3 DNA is TGCGCCAGCAGCCAAGAGCTCGGCAGCGCCCAATTCACCGGGGAGCTGTTTTTT. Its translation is CASSQELGSAQFTGELFF.

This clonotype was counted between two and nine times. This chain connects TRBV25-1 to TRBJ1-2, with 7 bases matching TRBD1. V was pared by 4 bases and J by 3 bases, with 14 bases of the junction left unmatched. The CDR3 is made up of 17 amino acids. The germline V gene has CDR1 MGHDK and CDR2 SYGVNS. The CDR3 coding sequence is TGTGCCAGCAGTGGTTCCCGCTATGGACAGGTCCACTATGGCTACACCTTC. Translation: CASSGSRYGQVHYGYTF.